This is a list of T cell receptor beta chains from one sample in a study of blood T cell repertoires in COVID-19. Only in-frame clones appear in the TCRdb table, and some are missing; sequencing was by immunoSEQ multiplex PCR. This table has some 350,000 clones, over 70% appearing once. The sequenced material came from PBMCs or T cells enriched from blood (not recorded which). Every receptor here comes from a man aged 30-40 years who had recovered from COVID-19. CDR3s include the opening cysteine and the closing phenylalanine or tryptophan. A D gene is named only where the DNA matches it firmly. Clone size, where shown, is once, few, many, or a class for clones that have expanded.

length,J,D,size,V,DNA,CDR3
12,TRBJ2-7,TRBD1,.,TRBV28,TGTGCCAGCAGCCCGACAGGGGATGGGCAGTACTTC,CASSPTGDGQYF
13,TRBJ2-5,.,.,TRBV28,TGTGCCAGCAGTCCCCCGGGGGTGGTGACCCAGTACTTC,CASSPPGVVTQYF
15,TRBJ2-1,TRBD1,.,TRBV5-1,TGCGCCAGCAGCTTGGTGGACAGGGTAAGCAATGAGCAGTTCTTC,CASSLVDRVSNEQFF
14,TRBJ1-5,.,.,TRBV23-1,TGCGCCAGCAGTCAAGAGACAGTCAATCAGCCCCAGCATTTT,CASSQETVNQPQHF
14,TRBJ1-1,.,.,TRBV18,TGTGCCAGCTCACCAGTCAGGGGCTGGTCAGTAGCTTTCTTT,CASSPVRGWSVAFF
15,TRBJ1-2,TRBD1,.,TRBV4-1,TGCGCCAGCAGCCAAGGGCAGGACAGGGGCTATGGCTACACCTTC,CASSQGQDRGYGYTF
16,TRBJ1-2,.,.,TRBV6-5,TGTGCCAGCAGTTACTCGACCAGTGGCCGCGGCGATGGCTACACCTTC,CASSYSTSGRGDGYTF
15,TRBJ2-1,TRBD2,.,TRBV7-8,TGTGCCAGCAGCTTAGTTGGGACTACCTCTGGGGCGCAGTTCTTC,CASSLVGTTSGAQFF
17,TRBJ1-5,TRBD1,.,TRBV3-1/TRBV3-2,TGTGCCAGCAGCCAAAACTCCGGGACAGGTAGCAATCAGCCCCAGCATTTT,CASSQNSGTGSNQPQHF
15,TRBJ2-1,TRBD1,.,TRBV24-1,TGTGCCACCAGTGATTCCCCGGGACAGGGGAATGAGCAGTTCTTC,CATSDSPGQGNEQFF
16,TRBJ2-7,.,.,TRBV7-9,TGTGCCAGCAGCTTAGCGGCCGGGACTCGTTCTTACGAGCAGTACTTC,CASSLAAGTRSYEQYF
15,TRBJ1-6,TRBD1,few,TRBV28,TGTGCCAGCAAAATGGGGACAGGCCGTAATTCACCCCTCCACTTT,CASKMGTGRNSPLHF
14,TRBJ2-7,TRBD1,.,TRBV3-1/TRBV3-2,TGTGCCAGCAGCCAAGTCAGGGGGCAGGGGGAGCAGTACTTC,CASSQVRGQGEQYF
14,TRBJ1-1,TRBD1,.,TRBV6-5,TGTGCCAGCAGTTACCAGGGGGCAGGCACTGAAGCTTTCTTT,CASSYQGAGTEAFF
16,TRBJ1-1,TRBD1,.,TRBV24-1,TGTGCCACCAGTGATTCCTCGGGACAGGGTGACACTGAAGCTTTCTTT,CATSDSSGQGDTEAFF
17,TRBJ1-4,.,once,TRBV9,TGTGCCAGCAGCGTAGGGGACTCACCCGAAGGAGGGAAAAAACTGTTTTTT,CASSVGDSPEGGKKLFF
13,TRBJ2-7,TRBD1,.,TRBV5-1,TGCGCCAGCAGCCAGGACAGGTCCTACGAGCAGTACTTC,CASSQDRSYEQYF
13,TRBJ2-7,.,.,TRBV3-1/TRBV3-2,TGTGCCAGCAGCCAAATCAGGTCCCACGAGCAGTACTTC,CASSQIRSHEQYF
15,TRBJ2-5,TRBD1,.,TRBV28,TGTGCCAGCAGTTTGAGCTTGGACAGGGGTGAGACCCAGTACTTC,CASSLSLDRGETQYF
12,TRBJ2-7,.,.,TRBV2,TGTGCCAGCAGTTTCCGGGTAAACGAGCAGTACTTC,CASSFRVNEQYF
12,TRBJ1-2,TRBD1,once,TRBV10-3,TGTGCCATCAGCGAGGACAGGAGCCGGGACACCTTC,CAISEDRSRDTF
16,TRBJ2-5,TRBD1,.,TRBV7-9,TGTGCCAGCAGCTTATCTCAGACAGGGGAAAGGGAGACCCAGTACTTC,CASSLSQTGERETQYF
17,TRBJ2-2,.,.,TRBV9,TGTGCCAGCACACGGACTCTAATAATCTCGAACACCGGGGAGCTGTTTTTT,CASTRTLIISNTGELFF
17,TRBJ2-3,TRBD1,few,TRBV10-3,TGTGCCATCAGTGAGTTCAAGGGGGGACAGGGCCCGGATACGCAGTATTTT,CAISEFKGGQGPDTQYF
16,TRBJ1-1,.,once,TRBV27,TGTGCCAGCAGTTTATCGGCTTCCCGCCTTAACACTGAAGCTTTCTTT,CASSLSASRLNTEAFF
16,TRBJ2-7,TRBD1,.,TRBV9,TGTGCCAGCAGCGTAGGAGTAGGACAGGGGGCGCGGGAGCAGTACTTC,CASSVGVGQGAREQYF
15,TRBJ2-5,TRBD1,.,TRBV24-1,TGTGCCACCAGTGATCCGACAGGGGTTAAAGAGACCCAGTACTTC,CATSDPTGVKETQYF
10,TRBJ2-7,.,.,TRBV29-1,TGCAGCGTTGAAACTGACGAGCAGTACTTC,CSVETDEQYF
14,TRBJ2-1,.,.,TRBV6-5,TGTGCCAGCAGCCGACAGGACTCTTACAATGAGCAGTTCTTC,CASSRQDSYNEQFF
14,TRBJ2-7,.,.,TRBV2,TGTGCCAGCAGTGATCAGCGGTCCCCCTACGAGCAGTACTTC,CASSDQRSPYEQYF